A selection of T cell receptor beta chains follows, all from one sample in a study of PD-1 blockade in classical Hodgkin lymphoma. Data came from immunoSEQ multiplex PCR; TCRdb stores just in-frame clones and leaves some out. The sample has 20,000 to 25,000 clones, about four fifths seen once; the top ten hold roughly a fifth. The specimen was peripheral blood mononuclear cells (PBMCs), collected before the second cycle of nivolumab. The origin of the receptors is a human donor with classical Hodgkin lymphoma. Both conserved end residues are part of each CDR3. A D gene is named only where the DNA matches it firmly. Not every row has a clone size; where given, it reads once, few, many or a size class.

TRBV7-9	TRBJ1-1	.	.	TGTGCCAGCAGCTTAACTGGGACCTCAGGGGTGGGAGCTTTCTTT	CASSLTGTSGVGAFF
TRBV27	TRBJ2-1	.	.	TGTGCCAGCAGTTTAGAGTCTGTTTACAATGAGCAGTTCTTC	CASSLESVYNEQFF
TRBV29-1	TRBJ2-1	.	.	TGCAGCGTTGAGCTCCCTCCCCGGGGTGAGCAGTTCTTC	CSVELPPRGEQFF
TRBV5-8	TRBJ2-1	.	TRBD2	TGTGCCAGCAGCTTGTGGTCCGGGAGGCCATGGTACAATGAGCAGTTCTTC	CASSLWSGRPWYNEQFF
TRBV2	TRBJ1-2	.	TRBD1	TGTGCCAGCACAAAACAGGGGGGTTATGGCTACACCTTC	CASTKQGGYGYTF
TRBV9	TRBJ1-2	.	.	TGTGCCAGCAGCGTAGAGGTCGCCCCCACTCGGGGCTACACCTTC	CASSVEVAPTRGYTF
TRBV5-1	TRBJ2-5	.	TRBD1	TGCGCCAGCAGCCTGGACAGGGGGGAGACCCAGTACTTC	CASSLDRGETQYF
TRBV5-1	TRBJ2-6	.	.	TGCGCCAGCAGCCCCTATCGGGCGGGCCCAGGGGCCAACGTCCTGACTTTC	CASSPYRAGPGANVLTF
TRBV4-2	TRBJ2-3	once	.	TGTGCCAGCAGCCAAGACGCTCTATTAGGGACTCACGGGACAGATACGCAGTATTTT	CASSQDALLGTHGTDTQYF
TRBV7-7	TRBJ2-2	once	.	TGTGCCAGCAGCTCGGAAGTCACCGGGGAGCTGTTTTTT	CASSSEVTGELFF
TRBV6-5	TRBJ2-7	few	TRBD1	TGTGCCAGCAGTCCGGACAGGGGGTCCGAGCAGTACTTC	CASSPDRGSEQYF
TRBV5-1	TRBJ2-1	.	.	TGCGCCAGCAGCTTCCGATCGAGTGGGGCCAATGAGCAGTTCTTC	CASSFRSSGANEQFF
TRBV7-8	TRBJ1-2	.	.	TGTGCCAGCAGCGCCGGCCTTAGACTGAATGGCTACACCTTC	CASSAGLRLNGYTF
TRBV11-3	TRBJ2-3	.	TRBD2	TGTGCCAGCAGCCCGGGGGGAAGCACAGATACGCAGTATTTT	CASSPGGSTDTQYF
TRBV11-2	TRBJ1-2	few	TRBD1	TGTGCCAGCAGTCGACAGGGATATGGCTACACCTTC	CASSRQGYGYTF
TRBV6-6	TRBJ1-1	.	.	TGTGCCAGCAGCCCCATGGGACGCTTGAACACTGAAGCTTTCTTT	CASSPMGRLNTEAFF
TRBV5-4	TRBJ2-7	.	.	TGTGCCAGCAGCTTGGCCGGCGAGCAGTACTTC	CASSLAGEQYF
TRBV15	TRBJ2-1	.	.	TGTGCCACCAGCAGCGTGCAAAGTTACCATGAGCAGTTCTTC	CATSSVQSYHEQFF
TRBV18	TRBJ2-7	once	.	TGTGCCAGCTCACCCGGGGGCAACGAGCAGTACTTC	CASSPGGNEQYF
TRBV7-9	TRBJ2-2	.	.	TGTGCCAGCAGCTTAGAGGCCGGGGAGCTGTTTTTT	CASSLEAGELFF
TRBV19	TRBJ2-7	few	.	TGTGCCAGTATCTGGGGGGGAACAGGGTCTGGCAGCTCCTACGAGCAGTACTTC	CASIWGGTGSGSSYEQYF
TRBV29-1	TRBJ2-3	.	.	TGCAGCGCCGCCGGGACGAGCACAGATACGCAGTATTTT	CSAAGTSTDTQYF
TRBV15	TRBJ2-1	.	TRBD2	TGTGCCACCAGCAGAGGGTCTAGCGGGGGTGACTACAATGAGCAGTTCTTC	CATSRGSSGGDYNEQFF
TRBV9	TRBJ2-7	once	.	TGTGCCAGCAGCGTAAGGGCCGTAACCTACGAGCAGTACTTC	CASSVRAVTYEQYF
TRBV7-6	TRBJ1-3	.	.	TGTGCCAGCAGCTTCCCTCTTTCTGGAAACACCATATATTTT	CASSFPLSGNTIYF
TRBV18	TRBJ2-3	.	TRBD2	TGTGCCAGCTCAGATCGCGAGACTAGCGGGAGCACAGATACGCAGTATTTT	CASSDRETSGSTDTQYF
TRBV6-5	TRBJ1-3	.	.	TGTGCCAGCAGCCCCACCAACTCTGGAAACACCATATATTTT	CASSPTNSGNTIYF
TRBV6-5	TRBJ2-2	.	.	TGTGCCAGCAGTTATGACAGAAGTACCGGGGAGCTGTTTTTT	CASSYDRSTGELFF
TRBV9	TRBJ2-7	.	TRBD2	TGTGCCAGCAGCGTAGCTCCTAGCGGGTACGAGCAGTACTTC	CASSVAPSGYEQYF
TRBV5-1	TRBJ2-6	.	TRBD1	TGCGCCAGCAGCTTTACAGGGGGAAGCTCTGGGGCCAACGTCCTGACTTTC	CASSFTGGSSGANVLTF
TRBV30	TRBJ2-5	.	.	TGTGCCTCTTCCGGGACCAAAGAGACCCAGTACTTC	CASSGTKETQYF
TRBV14	TRBJ2-5	few	.	TGTGCCAGCAGCCAAGCAGAGACCCAGTACTTC	CASSQAETQYF
TRBV10-2	TRBJ2-3	few	.	TGCGCCAGCAGTGCTATTAAGGGAACAGATACGCAGTATTTT	CASSAIKGTDTQYF
TRBV10-3	TRBJ2-3	few	.	TGTGCCATCAGTGATCTTGACAGGCGAAGCACAGATACGCAGTATTTT	CAISDLDRRSTDTQYF
TRBV5-6	TRBJ1-6	.	.	TGTGCCAGCACCCTTTTCCGGACCGGATTCAATTCACCCCTCCACTTT	CASTLFRTGFNSPLHF
TRBV9	TRBJ1-2	.	.	TGTGCCAGCAGCACCGATATTGACTATGGCTACACCTTC	CASSTDIDYGYTF
TRBV11-3	TRBJ2-7	once	.	TGTGCCAGCAGCTCGAGACTAGGAGGTTACGAGCAGTACTTC	CASSSRLGGYEQYF
TRBV28	TRBJ1-5	.	.	TGTGCCACCCTGAGGCGGGGTCAGCCCCAGCATTTT	CATLRRGQPQHF
TRBV9	TRBJ2-7	.	TRBD1	TGTGCCAGCAGCGCGGGACAGAGCTCCTACGAGCAGTACTTC	CASSAGQSSYEQYF
TRBV11-3	TRBJ1-1	.	.	TGTGCCAGCAGCCTGGTGGGGCATATGAACACTGAAGCTTTCTTT	CASSLVGHMNTEAFF
TRBV6-5	TRBJ2-5	.	.	TGTGCCAGCAGTCCGCGGGGGCGGGAGACCCAGTACTTC	CASSPRGRETQYF
TRBV7-2	TRBJ2-1	.	.	TGTGCCAGCAGCTTATTTGCCTCAGAGCAGTTCTTC	CASSLFASEQFF
TRBV5-4	TRBJ1-2	.	.	TGTGCCAGCAGCCTGGGACTTTCAACGGACTATGGCTACACCTTC	CASSLGLSTDYGYTF
TRBV9	TRBJ2-4	.	TRBD2	TGTGCCAGCAGCGTAGCTAGCGGAGCACTAGCCAAAAACATTCAGTACTTC	CASSVASGALAKNIQYF
TRBV5-4	TRBJ2-5	.	.	TGTGCCAGCAGCTTGACCCTAGGGGAGACCCAGTACTTC	CASSLTLGETQYF
TRBV29-1	TRBJ2-1	.	.	TGCAGCTACCTCGGGACGGCGAACGACGGGCAGTTCTTC	CSYLGTANDGQFF
TRBV5-6	TRBJ1-1	.	.	TGTGCCAGCAGCTTGCTTATCGCACGGATGAGCATGAACACTGAAGCTTTCTTT	CASSLLIARMSMNTEAFF
TRBV27	TRBJ1-1	.	TRBD1	TGTGCCAGCAGTCTGACCCCAGGGGGCCGCACTGAAGCTTTCTTT	CASSLTPGGRTEAFF
TRBV6-5	TRBJ2-7	medium-sized	TRBD1	TGTGCCAGCAGAGGGGTCCAGGGGGCCTACGAGCAGTACTTC	CASRGVQGAYEQYF
TRBV5-5	TRBJ2-3	.	TRBD1	TGTGCCAGCAGCTTAATCGGGACAGGGGGCGCAGATACGCAGTATTTT	CASSLIGTGGADTQYF
TRBV28	TRBJ1-1	once	.	TGTGCCAGCAGTTCCCCAGAGGGGGTGAACACTGAAGCTTTCTTT	CASSSPEGVNTEAFF
TRBV9	TRBJ1-2	.	.	TGTGCCAGCAGCGTCGGTCGTGGGGCCTTGGGAGGCTACACCTTC	CASSVGRGALGGYTF
TRBV7-8	TRBJ1-3	once	.	TGTGCCAGCAGCGTTTCGACAGGCGCAGGAAACACCATATATTTT	CASSVSTGAGNTIYF
TRBV18	TRBJ2-7	.	TRBD2	TGTGCCAGCTCACCGAGGGACTACCCGTGGGGGGAAGAGCAGTACTTC	CASSPRDYPWGEEQYF
TRBV7-2	TRBJ2-3	few	TRBD2	TGTGCCAGCAGCGCCCTAGCGGGGGACACAGATACGCAGTATTTT	CASSALAGDTDTQYF